The 10 T cell receptor beta chains listed next were all sequenced from one sample in a study of T cell responses to AZD1222 COVID-19 vaccine. The table came from immunoSEQ multiplex PCR; TCRdb's copy has only in-frame clones and leaves some out. The table has about 77,000 clones, approximately 92% seen once. Sequencing was performed on peripheral blood, taken 28 days after the second AZD1222 dose. These receptors came from an adult who received the AZD1222 COVID-19 vaccine.

The genes are TRBV13 and TRBJ2-1; TRBD2 matches 8 bases. Germline V gives CDR1 PRHDT, CDR2 FYEKMQ (reference sequence). CDR3 length: 16 amino acids. V lost 3 bases to trimming and J lost 9 bases; unmatched junction nucleotides: 13. CDR3 residues: CASSLAGISGIPEQFF. The CDR3 DNA is TGTGCCAGCAGCTTGGCCGGGATTAGCGGGATCCCTGAGCAGTTCTTC.

This chain joins TRBV18 and TRBJ1-1, with D perhaps matching TRBD1 (5 bases). V lost 8 bases, J lost 2 bases, and 12 bases lay in between. Germline V gene sequence: CDR1 KGHSH, CDR2 LQKENI. The CDR3 runs to 13 residues. The CDR3 DNA reads TGTGCCAGCCTAACAGGACTTAACACTGAAGCTTTCTTT. Its protein is CASLTGLNTEAFF.

This chain joins TRBV5-1 and TRBJ2-7; TRBD2 matches 7 bases. This CDR3 comprises 14 residues. From germline, CDR1 is SGHRS and CDR2 YFSETQ. V shed 1 base, J shed 4 bases, and the junction held 5 bases outside the gene matches. In DNA, the CDR3 is TGCGCCAGCAGCTTGTCTGGCGGGAGTTACGAGCAGTACTTC. Translating gives CASSLSGGSYEQYF.

The rearrangement uses TRBV4-1 and TRBJ2-5; TRBD2 matches 7 bases. With 4 bases clipped from V and 2 bases from J, the junction kept 4 bases outside the gene matches. The CDR3 covers 14 residues. Germline lookup yields CDR1 MGHRA and CDR2 YSYEKL. CDR3 loop: CASSPSGVQETQYF. CDR3 bases: TGCGCCAGCAGCCCGAGCGGGGTACAAGAGACCCAGTACTTC.

This chain links TRBV5-1 with TRBJ2-3; the D is unclear. The CDR3 is made up of 14 amino acids. The V end was cut by 6 bases, the J end by 2 bases, with 13 bases between. CDR1 and CDR2 (germline): SGHRS, YFSETQ. CDR3 DNA sequence: TGCGCCAGCACCAGATCAGGTATCACAGATACGCAGTATTTT. Residues: CASTRSGITDTQYF.

This rearrangement joins TRBV5-6 to TRBJ2-7; D ambiguous. CDR1 SGHDT and CDR2 YYEEEE come from the germline V gene. The CDR3 is 12 amino acids. Trimming cost V 0 bases and J 3 bases, with 4 bases left between them. The CDR3 sequence is CASSLDIYEQYF. CDR3 nucleotide sequence: TGTGCCAGCAGCTTGGACATCTACGAGCAGTACTTC.

This clone has just one count. This sequence joins TRBV6-2 or TRBV6-3 and TRBJ2-1; D uncertain. V was pared by 5 bases and J by 0 bases, with 14 bases between. This CDR3 has 16 amino acids. Germline-derived CDR1 and CDR2 are MNHEY and SVGEGT. The CDR3, as DNA: TGTGCCAGCAGTGCCCTAGGTAGCAGCTCCTACAATGAGCAGTTCTTC. Its protein product is CASSALGSSSYNEQFF.

This clone was counted once. The gene calls are TRBV3-1 (or the pseudogene TRBV3-2) and TRBJ2-1; 7 bases map to TRBD2. The germline V gene encodes CDR1 LGHDT and CDR2 YNNKEL (reference sequence). The length of the CDR3 is 14 residues. The V and J ends lost 0 bases and 8 bases, in that order; junction bases with no gene match: 4. CDR3 DNA: TGTGCCAGCAGCCAAGATCGACTAGCTCATGAGCAGTTCTTC. It yields the protein CASSQDRLAHEQFF.

The V gene is TRBV5-4, the J gene TRBJ2-1; D gene ambiguous. The ends were cut back, 0 bases at V and 6 bases at J, with 4 bases in the middle. Looked up from germline, CDR1 is SGHNT and CDR2 is YYREEE (reference sequence). The CDR3 totals 12 residues. The CDR3, as DNA: TGTGCCAGCAGCTTGGCTGGCAATGAGCAGTTCTTC. Translating it yields CASSLAGNEQFF.

The chain links TRBV6-6 to TRBJ2-7, with D maybe TRBD1 (6 bases). The germline gives CDR1 MNHNY, CDR2 SVGAGI (reference sequence). Trimming stripped 5 bases from V and 1 base from J, with 12 bases between. This CDR3 spans 14 amino acids. The CDR3 sequence: CASSGRQESYEQYF. The CDR3 nucleotides read TGTGCCAGCAGTGGACGACAGGAATCCTACGAGCAGTACTTC.